The rows below give T cell receptor beta chains drawn from one sample of a study of blood T cell repertoires in COVID-19. Profiled with immunoSEQ multiplex PCR; TCRdb holds only in-frame clones, not every one. Of 190,000 or so clones in the sample, more than 75% were seen once. Input material: peripheral blood. The receptors were gathered from a man between 35 and 55 years old with active or convalescent COVID-19. CDR3s include the opening cysteine and the closing phenylalanine or tryptophan. The D gene is left open where the match is weak. Clone size, where shown, is once, few, many, or a class for clones that have expanded.

d_gene,j_gene,abundance,v_gene,CDR3nt,CDR3aa
NA,TRBJ1-2,NA,TRBV29-1,TGCAGCGTTGAAGTGATTCTGCTGACAGGAAACTATGGCTACACCTTC,CSVEVILLTGNYGYTF
NA,TRBJ1-1,NA,TRBV10-3,TGTGCCATCAGTGAGTCGGGAGGGGGCACTGAAGCTTTCTTT,CAISESGGGTEAFF
NA,TRBJ2-7,NA,TRBV15,TGTGCCACCAGTGTAGGGGGCTCCTACGAGCAGTACTTC,CATSVGGSYEQYF
TRBD1,TRBJ2-2,NA,TRBV6-5,TGTGCCACTTACAGGGGCCTGACCGGGGAGCTGTTTTTT,CATYRGLTGELFF
NA,TRBJ2-2,few,TRBV15,TGTGCCACCGGCTACGGGGGAGCCAAAACCGGGGAGCTGTTTTTT,CATGYGGAKTGELFF
TRBD2,TRBJ2-7,NA,TRBV4-3,TGCGCCAGCAGCCAAGTTATAGCGGGGTCCTACGAGCAGTACTTC,CASSQVIAGSYEQYF
NA,TRBJ2-3,NA,TRBV5-1,TGCGCCAGCAGCGCGGGGACGGCAGCTAGCACAGATACGCAGTATTTT,CASSAGTAASTDTQYF
NA,TRBJ1-3,once,TRBV28,TGTGCCAGCAGTTCCACAGGGCCTGGAAACACCATATATTTT,CASSSTGPGNTIYF
NA,TRBJ2-1,NA,TRBV6-6,TGTGCCAGCAGTTTTGAGCGAGGCTCCTACAATGAGCAGTTCTTC,CASSFERGSYNEQFF
TRBD1,TRBJ1-2,NA,TRBV9,TGTGCCAGCAGCGTAGACCCCGGGACAGGGGGCCAAGCTAACTATGGCTACACCTTC,CASSVDPGTGGQANYGYTF
NA,TRBJ1-1,NA,TRBV27,TGTGCCAGCAGTCCCCTTCCAGTAACTGAAGCTTTCTTT,CASSPLPVTEAFF
TRBD1,TRBJ1-4,NA,TRBV30,TGTGCCTGGAGTCCGGGTCGGACAGGATCCACAACTAATGAAAAACTGTTTTTT,CAWSPGRTGSTTNEKLFF
NA,TRBJ1-2,NA,TRBV4-2,TGTGCCAGCAGCCAAGATGAGGGGGTTGGCTACACCTTC,CASSQDEGVGYTF
TRBD1,TRBJ1-5,NA,TRBV19,TGTGCCAGTAGTACTAACAGGGGAAATAGCAATCAGCCCCAGCATTTT,CASSTNRGNSNQPQHF
NA,TRBJ2-3,once,TRBV9,TGTGCCAGCAGCGCGGCCTCACCTAGACAGGCAGAGGATACGCAGTATTTT,CASSAASPRQAEDTQYF
TRBD2,TRBJ2-1,NA,TRBV28,TGTGCCAGCTCGAGCGGGGGGGCAATCAATGAGCAGTTCTTC,CASSSGGAINEQFF
TRBD2,TRBJ2-1,NA,TRBV7-3,TGTGCCAGCAGCTTACTAGCGGGCCCCTACAATGAGCAGTTCTTC,CASSLLAGPYNEQFF
NA,TRBJ2-2,NA,TRBV19,TGTGCCAGTAGTATAGCCGCAGGAGGCTTGGCCGGGGAGCTGTTTTTT,CASSIAAGGLAGELFF
TRBD1,TRBJ2-1,once,TRBV7-9,TGTGCCAGCAGCTTGACAGGGAAAAGCTACAATGAGCAGTTCTTC,CASSLTGKSYNEQFF
NA,TRBJ1-1,NA,TRBV10-3,TGTGCCATCCGGGGAATGAACACTGAAGCTTTCTTT,CAIRGMNTEAFF
TRBD1,TRBJ2-3,NA,TRBV5-4,TGTGCCAGCAGCTTACCCGACAGGGTAGATACGCAGTATTTT,CASSLPDRVDTQYF
TRBD1,TRBJ2-3,NA,TRBV25-1,TGTGCCAGCAGTGCCGCGGGACAGGGCTGGACAGATACGCAGTATTTT,CASSAAGQGWTDTQYF
NA,TRBJ1-5,NA,TRBV6-5,TGTGCCAGCAGTTACGGGGGGACGGGCAATCAGCCCCAGCATTTT,CASSYGGTGNQPQHF
TRBD1,TRBJ1-2,NA,TRBV7-8,TGTGCCAGCAGCCCAGTTGGCCAGGGGGCGGTTAGTGGCTACACCTTC,CASSPVGQGAVSGYTF
NA,TRBJ1-5,NA,TRBV4-1,TGCGCCAGCAGCCAAGATCTCCAGGTAAATCAGCCCCAGCATTTT,CASSQDLQVNQPQHF
TRBD2,TRBJ2-7,NA,TRBV30,TGTGCCTGGAGTGTGGGAGGGGCAGGCTACGAGCAGTACTTC,CAWSVGGAGYEQYF
TRBD1,TRBJ1-2,NA,TRBV27,TGTGCCAGCAGTAGAATACAGGGACAGGGGGCTGGTGGCTACACCTTC,CASSRIQGQGAGGYTF
TRBD1,TRBJ1-1,NA,TRBV29-1,TGCAGCGTCGACAGGGGAAGGGACACTGAAGCTTTCTTT,CSVDRGRDTEAFF
NA,TRBJ1-5,NA,TRBV4-2,TGTGCCAGCAGCGAAGAACAGGATAGTCAGCCCCAGCATTTT,CASSEEQDSQPQHF
TRBD1,TRBJ1-6,NA,TRBV6-5,TGTGCCAGCAGTTCCTCAGGGGGGGTCCGGGGTTCACCCCTCCACTTT,CASSSSGGVRGSPLHF
NA,TRBJ1-5,NA,TRBV2,TGTGCCAGCATAGGAGGGGATAATCAGCCCCAGCATTTT,CASIGGDNQPQHF
TRBD2,TRBJ2-2,few,TRBV4-3,TGCGCCAGCGGCAAACTAGCGGGGGGGCTTGCCGGGGAGCTGTTTTTT,CASGKLAGGLAGELFF
NA,TRBJ1-1,NA,TRBV28,TGTGCCAGCAGTTTTCTCAGAACTGAAGCTTTCTTT,CASSFLRTEAFF
TRBD1,TRBJ2-1,NA,TRBV3-1/TRBV3-2,TGTGCCAGCAGAAAGACAGGGACCTATTGGAATGAGCAGTTCTTC,CASRKTGTYWNEQFF
NA,TRBJ2-5,NA,TRBV9,TGTGCCAGCAGCGTGGGTCCAGGGCTTCGGGAGACCCAGTACTTC,CASSVGPGLRETQYF
NA,TRBJ2-7,NA,TRBV3-1/TRBV3-2,TGTGCCAGCAGCCAGCAGGGTGGCTCCTACGAGCAGTACTTC,CASSQQGGSYEQYF
TRBD1,TRBJ1-5,NA,TRBV7-8,TGTGCCAGCAGCGTTGGGACAGGGGGTAGCAATCAGCCCCAGCATTTT,CASSVGTGGSNQPQHF
TRBD2,TRBJ2-2,NA,TRBV9,TGTGCCAGCAGCGTAGGCGGGGGGAACACCGGGGAGCTGTTTTTT,CASSVGGGNTGELFF
NA,TRBJ1-1,NA,TRBV7-9,TGTGCCAGCAGCACCTACCAAGGGGACACTGAAGCTTTCTTT,CASSTYQGDTEAFF